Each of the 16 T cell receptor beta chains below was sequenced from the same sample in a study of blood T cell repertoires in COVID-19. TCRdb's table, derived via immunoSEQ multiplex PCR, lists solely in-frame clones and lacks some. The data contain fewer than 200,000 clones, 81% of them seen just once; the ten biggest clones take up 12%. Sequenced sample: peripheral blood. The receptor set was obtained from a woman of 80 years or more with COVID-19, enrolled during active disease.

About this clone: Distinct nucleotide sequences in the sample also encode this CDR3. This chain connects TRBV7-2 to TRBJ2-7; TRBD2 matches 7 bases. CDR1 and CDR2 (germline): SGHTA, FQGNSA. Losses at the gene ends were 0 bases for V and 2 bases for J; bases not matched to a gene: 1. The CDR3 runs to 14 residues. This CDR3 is CASSLAGGPYEQYF. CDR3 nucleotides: TGTGCCAGCAGCTTAGCGGGAGGGCCCTACGAGCAGTACTTC.

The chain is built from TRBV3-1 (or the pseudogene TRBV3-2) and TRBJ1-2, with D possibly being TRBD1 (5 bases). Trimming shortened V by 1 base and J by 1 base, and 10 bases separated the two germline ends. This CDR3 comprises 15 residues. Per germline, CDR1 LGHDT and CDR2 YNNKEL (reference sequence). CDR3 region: CASSQVFRDNYGYTF. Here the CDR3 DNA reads TGTGCCAGCAGCCAAGTCTTCAGGGATAACTATGGCTACACCTTC.

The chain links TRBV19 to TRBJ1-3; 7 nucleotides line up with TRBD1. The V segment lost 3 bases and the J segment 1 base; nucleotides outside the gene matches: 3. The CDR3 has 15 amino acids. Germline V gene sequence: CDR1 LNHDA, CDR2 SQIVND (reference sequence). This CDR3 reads CASSILTGSGNTIYF. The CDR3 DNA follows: TGTGCCAGTAGTATCCTGACAGGGTCTGGAAACACCATATATTTT. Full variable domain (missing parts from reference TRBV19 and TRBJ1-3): DGGITQSPKYLFRKEGQNVTLSCEQNLNHDAMYWYRQDPGQGLRLIYYSQIVNDFQKGDIAEGYSVSREKKESFPLTVTSAQKNPTAFYLCASSILTGSGNTIYFGEGSWLTVV.

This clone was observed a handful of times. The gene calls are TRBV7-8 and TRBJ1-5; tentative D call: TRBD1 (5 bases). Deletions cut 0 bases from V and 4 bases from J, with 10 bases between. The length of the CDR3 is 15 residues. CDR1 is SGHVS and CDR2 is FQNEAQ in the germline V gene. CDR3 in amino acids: CASSLAPGLNQPQHF. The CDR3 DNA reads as TGTGCCAGCAGCTTAGCGCCAGGGCTGAATCAGCCCCAGCATTTT.

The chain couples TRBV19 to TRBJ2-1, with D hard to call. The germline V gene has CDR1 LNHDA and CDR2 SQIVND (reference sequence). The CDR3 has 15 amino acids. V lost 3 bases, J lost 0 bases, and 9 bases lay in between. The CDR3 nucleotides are TGTGCCAGTAGTATTACTGGTAGCTCCTACAATGAGCAGTTCTTC. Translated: CASSITGSSYNEQFF.

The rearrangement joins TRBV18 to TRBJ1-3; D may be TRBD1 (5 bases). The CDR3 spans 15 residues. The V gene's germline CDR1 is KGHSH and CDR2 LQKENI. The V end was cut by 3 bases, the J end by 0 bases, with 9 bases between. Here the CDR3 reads CASSPRQYSGNTIYF. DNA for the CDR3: TGTGCCAGCTCACCCCGACAGTACTCTGGAAACACCATATATTTT. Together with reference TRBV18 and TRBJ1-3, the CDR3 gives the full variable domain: NAGVMQNPRHLVRRRGQEARLRCSPMKGHSHVYWYRQLPEEGLKFMVYLQKENIIDESGMPKERFSAEFPKEGPSILRIQQVVRGDSAAYFCASSPRQYSGNTIYFGEGSWLTVV.

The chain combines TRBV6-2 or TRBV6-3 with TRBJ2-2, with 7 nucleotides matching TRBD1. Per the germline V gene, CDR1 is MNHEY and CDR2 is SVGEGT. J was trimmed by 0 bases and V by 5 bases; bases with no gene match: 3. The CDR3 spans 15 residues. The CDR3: CASSRDRSNTGELFF. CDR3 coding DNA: TGTGCCAGCAGTAGGGACAGATCGAACACCGGGGAGCTGTTTTTT.

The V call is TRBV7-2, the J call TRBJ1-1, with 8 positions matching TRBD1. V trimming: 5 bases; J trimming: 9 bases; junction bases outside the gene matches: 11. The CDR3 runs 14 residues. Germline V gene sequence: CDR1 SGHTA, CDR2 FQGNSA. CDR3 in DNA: TGTGCCAGCAGCACGATCCCTTGGGACAGGAAAGCTTTCTTT. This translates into CASSTIPWDRKAFF.

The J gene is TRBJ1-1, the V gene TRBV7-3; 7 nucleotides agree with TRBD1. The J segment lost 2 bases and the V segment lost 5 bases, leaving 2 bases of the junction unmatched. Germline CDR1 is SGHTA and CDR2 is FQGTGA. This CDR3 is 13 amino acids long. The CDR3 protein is CASSRTGNTEAFF. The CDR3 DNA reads TGTGCCAGCAGCCGGACAGGCAACACTGAAGCTTTCTTT.

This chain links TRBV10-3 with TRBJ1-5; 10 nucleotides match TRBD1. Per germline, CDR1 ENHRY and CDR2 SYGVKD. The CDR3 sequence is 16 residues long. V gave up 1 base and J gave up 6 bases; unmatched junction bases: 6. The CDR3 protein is CAISEFEGQGSQPQHF. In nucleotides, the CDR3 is TGTGCCATCAGTGAGTTTGAGGGACAGGGGAGTCAGCCCCAGCATTTT.

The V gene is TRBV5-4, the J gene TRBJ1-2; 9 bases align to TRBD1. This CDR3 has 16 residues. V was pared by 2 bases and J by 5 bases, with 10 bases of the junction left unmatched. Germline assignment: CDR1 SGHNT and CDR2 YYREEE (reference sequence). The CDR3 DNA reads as TGTGCCAGCAGCTTTGGCGGGGACAGGGTCAGTTATGGCTACACCTTC. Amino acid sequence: CASSFGGDRVSYGYTF.

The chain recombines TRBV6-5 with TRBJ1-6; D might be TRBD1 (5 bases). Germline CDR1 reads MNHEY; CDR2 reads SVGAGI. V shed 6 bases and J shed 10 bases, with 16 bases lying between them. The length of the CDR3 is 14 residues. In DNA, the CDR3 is TGTGCCAGCAGGGGGCCCGGAGTGAGGTCACCCCTCCACTTT. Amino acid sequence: CASRGPGVRSPLHF.

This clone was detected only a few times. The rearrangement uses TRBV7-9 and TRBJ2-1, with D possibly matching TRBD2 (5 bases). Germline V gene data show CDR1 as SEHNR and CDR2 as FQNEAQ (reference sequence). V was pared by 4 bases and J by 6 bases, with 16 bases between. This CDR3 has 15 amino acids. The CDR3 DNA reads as TGTGCCAGCAGCTCAGAGCGGCTCCGAGGCAATGAGCAGTTCTTC. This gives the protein CASSSERLRGNEQFF.

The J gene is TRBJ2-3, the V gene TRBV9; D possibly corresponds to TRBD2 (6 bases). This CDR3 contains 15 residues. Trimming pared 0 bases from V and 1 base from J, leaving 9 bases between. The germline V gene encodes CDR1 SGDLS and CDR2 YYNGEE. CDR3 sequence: CASSVVASGTDTQYF. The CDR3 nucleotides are TGTGCCAGCAGCGTAGTGGCTAGCGGCACAGATACGCAGTATTTT. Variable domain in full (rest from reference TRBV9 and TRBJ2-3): DSGVTQTPKHLITATGQRVTLRCSPRSGDLSVYWYQQSLDQGLQFLIQYYNGEERAKGNILERFSAQQFPDLHSELNLSSLELGDSALYFCASSVVASGTDTQYFGPGTRLTVL.

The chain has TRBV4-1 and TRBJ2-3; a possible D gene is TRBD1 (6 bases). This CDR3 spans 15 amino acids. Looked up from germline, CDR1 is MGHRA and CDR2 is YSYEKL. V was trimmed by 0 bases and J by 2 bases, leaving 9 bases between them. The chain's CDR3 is CASSQEGATTDTQYF. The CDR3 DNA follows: TGCGCCAGCAGCCAAGAGGGGGCAACCACAGATACGCAGTATTTT.

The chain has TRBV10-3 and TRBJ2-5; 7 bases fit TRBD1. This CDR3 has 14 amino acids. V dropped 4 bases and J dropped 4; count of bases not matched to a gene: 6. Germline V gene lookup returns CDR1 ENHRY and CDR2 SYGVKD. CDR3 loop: CAISGGQFTETQYF. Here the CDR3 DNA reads TGTGCCATCAGTGGGGGACAGTTCACAGAGACCCAGTACTTC.